The sequence of this T cell receptor (beta chain) was determined in a study of control samples from healthy donors and cancer patients. Profiling relied on immunoSEQ multiplex PCR, and the TCRdb table lists in-frame clones only, not all of them. Here the sample spans approximately 40,000 clones, more than 70% being singletons. The sample comprised PBMCs. The source of this sequence is a woman aged 60-75 years with lung cancer.

Here the CDR3 reads CSVEQESNQPQHF. In DNA form, the CDR3 reads TGCAGCGTTGAACAGGAGAGCAATCAGCCCCAGCATTTT. The chain employs TRBV29-1 and TRBJ1-5, with D hard to call. Trimming pared 2 bases from V and 1 base from J, leaving 6 bases between. Germline-derived CDR1 and CDR2 are SQVTM and ANQGSEA. The CDR3 loop spans 13 amino acids.